A selection of T cell receptor beta chains follows, all from one sample in a study of post-analysis software for immune sequencing data. TCRdb called the PCR reads again in MiXCR, with one record for every CDR3 protein. The sample lists 430,000 or so distinct CDR3 sequences; approximately 42% were seen once. Sequencing was carried out using blood. The receptors originated from a girl aged 2 to 10 with multiple sclerosis. Each CDR3 is given with its conserved first and last residue. A D gene is named only where the DNA matches it firmly. Not all rows give a size; the values are once, few, many and, for expanded clones, a class.

clone_size d_call j_call cdr3_length v_call cdr3_nt cdr3_aa
few NA TRBJ2-7 13 TRBV10-3 TGTGCCATCAGCTCCGGCCGCTACGGCGAGCAGTACTTC CAISSGRYGEQYF
NA NA TRBJ1-2 14 TRBV28 TGTGCCAGCAGTTTAGGCCCCGGCCGTTGGGGCTACACCTTC CASSLGPGRWGYTF
NA TRBD1 TRBJ1-2 12 TRBV28 TGTGCCAGCCGACAGGGGACCTATGGCTACACCTTC CASRQGTYGYTF
NA TRBD1 TRBJ1-2 15 TRBV27 TGTGCCAGCAGTCTTGGCCCGACAGGGGGCTATGGCTACACCTTC CASSLGPTGGYGYTF
NA TRBD1 TRBJ1-6 18 TRBV12-3/TRBV12-4 TGTGCCAGCAGTTTTCTAACCCCTCGGACAGGGAAAGGTTCACCCCTCCACTTT CASSFLTPRTGKGSPLHF
once NA TRBJ2-3 15 TRBV27 TGTGCCAGCGCGTTTGTAGAACCGACCACAGATACGCAGTATTTT CASAFVEPTTDTQYF
NA NA TRBJ2-5 17 TRBV5-1 TGCGCCAGCAGCTTCAATCCATCGGGGGCGGAGAAAGAGACCCAGTACTTC CASSFNPSGAEKETQYF
NA TRBD2 TRBJ2-1 17 TRBV29-1 TGCAGCGCTTGGTTAGCGGGGGGGCTGCAGAGTTACAATGAGCAGTTCTTC CSAWLAGGLQSYNEQFF
NA TRBD1 TRBJ1-1 15 TRBV7-8 TGTGCCAGCAGCGAGACTGGACAGGTGAACACTGAAGCTTTCTTT CASSETGQVNTEAFF
NA NA TRBJ1-2 18 TRBV12-3/TRBV12-4 NA CASSLRGLYTEAFFGYTF
NA TRBD2 TRBJ2-5 14 TRBV20-1 TGCAGTGCTAGAGAACTAGCGATCCAAGAGACCCAGTACTTC CSARELAIQETQYF
NA NA TRBJ2-7 13 TRBV6-5 TGTGCCAGCAGTGAATCAGGGAACTACGAGCAGTACTTC CASSESGNYEQYF
NA NA TRBJ2-1 16 TRBV19 TGTGCCAGTAGTATAGGGCCGGGACCCCTCTACAATGAGCAGTTCTTC CASSIGPGPLYNEQFF
few NA TRBJ2-3 13 TRBV29-1 TGCAGCGCCCGCGACCCACTTACAGATACGCAGTATTTT CSARDPLTDTQYF
few NA TRBJ2-7 15 TRBV20-1 TGCAGTGCTAGAGATGAGCTGAGCACCTCTTACGAGCAGTACTTC CSARDELSTSYEQYF
NA TRBD1 TRBJ2-5 16 TRBV7-3 TGTGCCAGCAGCCCCGGCGGACAGGCGAACCGTGAGACCCAGTACTTC CASSPGGQANRETQYF
NA NA TRBJ1-5 14 TRBV3-1 TGTGCCAGCAGCCAACGGTACAGTAATCAGCCCCAGCATTTT CASSQRYSNQPQHF
few NA TRBJ2-2 14 TRBV28 TGTGCCAGCAGTTCAGGACAGAACACCGGGGAGCTGTTTTTT CASSSGQNTGELFF
few TRBD2 TRBJ2-5 18 TRBV4-2 TGTGCCAGCAGCCAAGGTTTGCCCGTCGGGACTAGCCAAGAGACCCAGTACTTC CASSQGLPVGTSQETQYF
few NA TRBJ2-5 18 TRBV28 TGTGCCAGCAACTCCCGCAGGGCCCTTATACGTGGCCAAGAGACCCAGTACTTC CASNSRRALIRGQETQYF
NA TRBD1 TRBJ1-2 13 TRBV7-3 TGTGCCAGCAGCTTTGGCAGGGGGAATGGCTACACCTTC CASSFGRGNGYTF
NA NA TRBJ1-2 15 TRBV10-3 TGTGCCATCAGTGTGTTCGGGGTCTCGGCTACTGGCTACACCTTC CAISVFGVSATGYTF
many NA TRBJ2-3 15 TRBV29-1 TGCAGCGTTGAAGTGGCAGGGATGGGCACAGATACGCAGTATTTT CSVEVAGMGTDTQYF
NA NA TRBJ2-1 16 TRBV4-3 TGCGCCAGCAGCCAAACTGGGACCTCACTTTACAATGAGCAGTTCTTC CASSQTGTSLYNEQFF
NA NA TRBJ2-5 15 TRBV28 TGTGCCAGCAGTTCTACCCAGACAGTCCAAGAGACCCAGTACTTC CASSSTQTVQETQYF
NA TRBD2 TRBJ2-3 15 TRBV4-1 TGCGCCAGCAGCCAAGCACTAGCGGTCACAGATACGCAGTATTTT CASSQALAVTDTQYF